This is a list of T cell receptor beta chains from one sample in a study of blood T cell repertoires in COVID-19. The table came from immunoSEQ multiplex PCR; TCRdb's copy has only in-frame clones and leaves some out. Here the sample spans about 48,000 clones, roughly 84% being singletons. Sequencing used peripheral blood. Receptors originate from a woman aged 60-75 years with acute or convalescent COVID-19. CDR3s include the opening cysteine and the closing phenylalanine or tryptophan. A D gene is named only where the DNA matches it firmly. Clone size is stated in some rows and not others, as once, few, many or a class when expanded.

>TRBD1|.|TRBV25-1|TRBJ1-2
CASSAPDRGYGYTF
TGTGCCAGCAGTGCTCCGGACAGGGGATATGGCTACACCTTC
>.|.|TRBV5-1|TRBJ2-3
CASSHQGTDTQYF
TGCGCCAGCAGCCACCAGGGGACAGATACGCAGTATTTT
>.|.|TRBV10-1|TRBJ1-5
CASRSLRQPQHF
TGCGCCAGCAGGTCACTAAGACAGCCCCAGCATTTT
>.|.|TRBV27|TRBJ1-3
CASSLSGTSGNTIYF
TGTGCCAGCAGTTTATCGGGGACATCTGGAAACACCATATATTTT
>TRBD2|once|TRBV9|TRBJ2-5
CASSQLAGDEVKETQYF
TGTGCCAGCAGCCAACTAGCGGGAGATGAGGTAAAAGAGACCCAGTACTTC
>TRBD1|.|TRBV30|TRBJ1-4
CAWRVRGDAIF
TGTGCCTGGAGGGTCAGGGGGGACGCGATTTTT
>.|.|TRBV19|TRBJ1-2
CASMADINYGYTF
TGTGCCAGTATGGCAGACATTAACTATGGCTACACCTTC
>TRBD1|.|TRBV29-1|TRBJ2-5
CGGRDRVQETQYF
TGCGGAGGTCGGGACAGGGTCCAAGAGACCCAGTACTTC
>TRBD2|.|TRBV5-1|TRBJ2-1
CASSWPGTSVNEQFF
TGCGCCAGCAGCTGGCCCGGGACTAGCGTCAATGAGCAGTTCTTC
>.|.|TRBV6-1|TRBJ1-2
CASSEDSAGIERSYGYTF
TGTGCCAGCAGTGAGGATTCGGCAGGGATAGAAAGAAGTTATGGCTACACCTTC
>TRBD1|.|TRBV9|TRBJ2-1
CASSPRRTGENEQFF
TGTGCCAGCAGCCCGCGTAGGACAGGGGAGAATGAGCAGTTCTTC
>.|.|TRBV29-1|TRBJ1-1
CSVSGVNTEAFF
TGCAGCGTGAGCGGGGTGAACACTGAAGCTTTCTTT
>.|.|TRBV4-3|TRBJ1-1
CASSQEVGRLNTEAFF
TGCGCCAGCAGCCAAGAGGTTGGGCGACTGAACACTGAAGCTTTCTTT
>.|.|TRBV19|TRBJ1-4
CASSKDDIRSGKLFF
TGTGCCAGTAGTAAGGATGACATCCGGTCAGGGAAACTGTTTTTT
>TRBD1|.|TRBV9|TRBJ2-7
CASSPRERQGYEQYF
TGTGCCAGCAGCCCCCGCGAAAGACAGGGCTACGAGCAGTACTTC
>TRBD2|.|TRBV12-5|TRBJ2-7
CASAPSGTYEQYF
TGTGCTAGTGCCCCGAGCGGGACTTACGAGCAGTACTTC
>.|.|TRBV15|TRBJ2-3
CATSRGRTSTDTQYF
TGTGCCACCAGCAGGGGAAGGACTAGCACAGATACGCAGTATTTT
>.|.|TRBV7-2|TRBJ2-2
CASRRTALTGELFF
TGTGCCAGCCGAAGGACAGCCCTTACCGGGGAGCTGTTTTTT
>TRBD2|.|TRBV7-9|TRBJ2-3
CASSPAGGTDTQYF
TGTGCCAGCAGCCCAGCGGGAGGGACAGATACGCAGTATTTT
>TRBD1|.|TRBV6-5|TRBJ1-1
CASSWGQGRYTEAFF
TGTGCCAGCAGTTGGGGACAGGGGCGGTACACTGAAGCTTTCTTT
>.|.|TRBV11-1|TRBJ2-7
CASSLNFRQAYEQYF
TGTGCCAGCAGCTTAAATTTTAGACAGGCCTACGAGCAGTACTTC
>TRBD2|few|TRBV2|TRBJ2-5
CASSLGLAGGPPYF
TGTGCCAGCAGTCTCGGACTAGCGGGGGGGCCGCCGTACTTC
>TRBD2|.|TRBV11-2|TRBJ2-3
CASSSSTSGSTDTQYF
TGTGCCAGCAGCTCAAGCACTAGCGGAAGCACAGATACGCAGTATTTT
>TRBD1|.|TRBV23-1|TRBJ2-1
CASREKRQGASEQFF
TGCGCCAGCAGGGAAAAAAGACAGGGGGCAAGCGAGCAGTTCTTC
>.|.|TRBV6-8|TRBJ2-3
CASNIYGGGGNTDTQYF
TGTGCCAGCAATATCTACGGAGGTGGTGGTAACACAGATACGCAGTATTTT
>TRBD2|.|TRBV9|TRBJ2-3
CASSVAASGGTDTQYF
TGTGCCAGCAGCGTAGCGGCTAGCGGGGGCACAGATACGCAGTATTTT
>.|.|TRBV5-1|TRBJ2-7
CASRPLTGYEQYF
TGCGCCAGCAGACCTTTGACAGGCTACGAGCAGTACTTC
>.|.|TRBV19|TRBJ1-1
CASLWAGGAFF
TGTGCCAGTCTATGGGCGGGGGGAGCTTTCTTT
>TRBD2|.|TRBV4-2|TRBJ2-5
CASSQSGTSGSEETQYF
TGTGCCAGCAGCCAATCCGGGACTAGCGGTAGTGAAGAGACCCAGTACTTC